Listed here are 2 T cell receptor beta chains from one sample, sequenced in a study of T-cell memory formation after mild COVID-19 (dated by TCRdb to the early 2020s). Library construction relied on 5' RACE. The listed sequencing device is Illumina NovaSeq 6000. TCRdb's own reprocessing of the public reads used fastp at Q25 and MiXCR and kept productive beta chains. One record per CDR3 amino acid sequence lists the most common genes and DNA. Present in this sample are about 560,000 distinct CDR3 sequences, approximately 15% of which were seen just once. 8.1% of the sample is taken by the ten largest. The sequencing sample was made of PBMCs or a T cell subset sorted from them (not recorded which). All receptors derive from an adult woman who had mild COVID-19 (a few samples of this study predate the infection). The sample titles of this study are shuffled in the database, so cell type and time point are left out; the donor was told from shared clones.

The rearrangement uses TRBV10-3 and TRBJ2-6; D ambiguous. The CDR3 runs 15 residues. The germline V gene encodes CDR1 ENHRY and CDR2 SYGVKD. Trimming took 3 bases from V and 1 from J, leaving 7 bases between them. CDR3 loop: CAISDSDSGANVLTF. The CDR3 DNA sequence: TGTGCCATCAGTGATTCAGATTCTGGGGCCAACGTCCTGACTTTC.

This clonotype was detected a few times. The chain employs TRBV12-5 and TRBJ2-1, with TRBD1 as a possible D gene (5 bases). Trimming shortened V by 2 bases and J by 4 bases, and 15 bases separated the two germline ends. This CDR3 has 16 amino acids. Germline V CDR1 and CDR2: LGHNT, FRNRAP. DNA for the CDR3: TGTGCTAGTGGTTTGTCAAACACAGGCGGATACAATGAGCAGTTCTTC. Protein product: CASGLSNTGGYNEQFF.